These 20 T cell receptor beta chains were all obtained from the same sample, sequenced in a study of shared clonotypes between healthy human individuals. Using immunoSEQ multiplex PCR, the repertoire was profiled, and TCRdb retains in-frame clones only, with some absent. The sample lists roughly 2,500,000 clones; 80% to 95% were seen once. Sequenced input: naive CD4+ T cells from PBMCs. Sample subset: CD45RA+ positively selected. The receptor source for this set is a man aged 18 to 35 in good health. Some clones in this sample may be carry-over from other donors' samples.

This CDR3 is CATWGTARRMNTEAFF. CDR3 coding DNA: TGTGCCACCTGGGGAACAGCCCGACGGATGAACACTGAAGCTTTCTTT. The chain uses TRBV27 and TRBJ1-1; no clear D gene. Deletions cut 10 bases from V and 0 bases from J, with 21 bases between. This CDR3 has 16 amino acids. Germline V gene sequence: CDR1 MNHEY, CDR2 SMNVEV (reference sequence).

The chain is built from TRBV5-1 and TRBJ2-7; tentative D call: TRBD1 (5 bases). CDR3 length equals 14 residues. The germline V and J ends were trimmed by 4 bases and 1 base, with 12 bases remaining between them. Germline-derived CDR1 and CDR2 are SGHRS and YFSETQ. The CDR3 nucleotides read TGCGCCAGCAGCCCAGTAACAGGTTCCTACGAGCAGTACTTC. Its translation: CASSPVTGSYEQYF.

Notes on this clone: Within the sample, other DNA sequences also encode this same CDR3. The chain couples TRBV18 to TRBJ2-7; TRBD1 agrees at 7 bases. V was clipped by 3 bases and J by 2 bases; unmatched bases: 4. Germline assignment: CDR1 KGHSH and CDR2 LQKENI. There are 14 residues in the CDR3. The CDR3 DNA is TGTGCCAGCTCACCCGGGACAGCTACCTACGAGCAGTACTTC. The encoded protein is CASSPGTATYEQYF.

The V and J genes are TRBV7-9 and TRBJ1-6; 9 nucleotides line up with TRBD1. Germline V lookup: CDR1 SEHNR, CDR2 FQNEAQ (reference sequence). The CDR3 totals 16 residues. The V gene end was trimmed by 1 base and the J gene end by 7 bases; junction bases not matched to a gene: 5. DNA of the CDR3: TGTGCCAGCAGCTTAGACGCGGGACAGGGAAATTCACCCCTCCACTTT. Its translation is CASSLDAGQGNSPLHF. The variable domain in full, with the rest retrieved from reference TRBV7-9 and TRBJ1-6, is DTGVSQNPRHKITKRGQNVTFRCDPISEHNRLYWYRQTLGQGPEFLTYFQNEAQLEKSRLLSDRFSAERPKGSFSTLEIQRTEQGDSAMYLCASSLDAGQGNSPLHFGNGTRLTVT.

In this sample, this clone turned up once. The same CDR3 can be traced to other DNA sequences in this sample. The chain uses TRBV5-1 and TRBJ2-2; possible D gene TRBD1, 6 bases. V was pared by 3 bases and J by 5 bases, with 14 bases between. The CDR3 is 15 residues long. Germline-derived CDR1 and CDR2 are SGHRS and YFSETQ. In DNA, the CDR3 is TGCGCCAGCAGCTCCGACCCCACAGGGACCGGGGAGCTGTTTTTT. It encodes CASSSDPTGTGELFF.

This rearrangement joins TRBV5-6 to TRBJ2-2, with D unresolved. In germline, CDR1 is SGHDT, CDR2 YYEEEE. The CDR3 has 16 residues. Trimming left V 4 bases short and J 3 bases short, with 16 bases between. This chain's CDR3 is CASSRRTFYDTGELFF. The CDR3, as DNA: TGTGCCAGCAGCAGACGTACGTTCTACGACACCGGGGAGCTGTTTTTT.

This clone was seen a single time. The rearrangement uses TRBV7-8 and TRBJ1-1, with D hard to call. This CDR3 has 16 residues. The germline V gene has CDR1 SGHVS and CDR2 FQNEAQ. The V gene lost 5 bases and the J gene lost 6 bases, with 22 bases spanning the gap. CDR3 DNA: TGTGCCAGCAGCCCGTTCGTCGGGGTCGAAGGCCCTGAAGCTTTCTTT. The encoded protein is CASSPFVGVEGPEAFF.

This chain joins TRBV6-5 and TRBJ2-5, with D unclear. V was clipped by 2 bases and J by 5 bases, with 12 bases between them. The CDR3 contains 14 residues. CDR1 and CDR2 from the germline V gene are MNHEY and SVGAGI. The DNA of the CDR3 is TGTGCCAGCAGTTACAGCGTTCTGATGGAGACCCAGTACTTC. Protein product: CASSYSVLMETQYF.

The CDR3 sequence is CASSQPAGRAVDQPQHF. The CDR3 DNA reads as TGCGCCAGCAGCCAACCCGCGGGGAGGGCAGTTGATCAGCCCCAGCATTTT. V gene TRBV4-1 combines with J gene TRBJ1-5; D is undetermined. The germline V and J ends were trimmed by 2 bases and 5 bases, with 19 bases remaining between them. Germline lookup yields CDR1 MGHRA and CDR2 YSYEKL. The CDR3 sequence is 17 residues long.

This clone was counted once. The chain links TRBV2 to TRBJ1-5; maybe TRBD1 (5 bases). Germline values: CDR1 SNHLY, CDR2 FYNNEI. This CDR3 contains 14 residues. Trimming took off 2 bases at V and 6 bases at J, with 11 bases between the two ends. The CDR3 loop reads CASSEQGLGQPQHF. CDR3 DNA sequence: TGTGCCAGCAGTGAACAGGGCCTCGGTCAGCCCCAGCATTTT.

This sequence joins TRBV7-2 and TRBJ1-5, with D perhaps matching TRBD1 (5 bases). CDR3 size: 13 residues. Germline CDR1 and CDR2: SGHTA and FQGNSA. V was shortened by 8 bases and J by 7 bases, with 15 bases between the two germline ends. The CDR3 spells CASGPMGRQPQHF. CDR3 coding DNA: TGTGCCAGCGGACCTATGGGGCGGCAGCCCCAGCATTTT.

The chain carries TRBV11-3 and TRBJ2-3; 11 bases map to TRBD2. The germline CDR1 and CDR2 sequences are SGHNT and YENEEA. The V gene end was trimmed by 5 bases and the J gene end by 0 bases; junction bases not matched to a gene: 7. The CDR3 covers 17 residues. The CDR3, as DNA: TGTGCCAGCAGCCCCGGGACTAGCGGAGCTAGCACAGATACGCAGTATTTT. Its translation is CASSPGTSGASTDTQYF.

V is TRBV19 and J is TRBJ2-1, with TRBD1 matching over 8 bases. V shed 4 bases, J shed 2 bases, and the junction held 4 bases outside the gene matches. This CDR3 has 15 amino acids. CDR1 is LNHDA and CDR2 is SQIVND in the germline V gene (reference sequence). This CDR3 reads CASSKDREAYNEQFF. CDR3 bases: TGTGCCAGTAGTAAGGACAGGGAGGCCTACAATGAGCAGTTCTTC.

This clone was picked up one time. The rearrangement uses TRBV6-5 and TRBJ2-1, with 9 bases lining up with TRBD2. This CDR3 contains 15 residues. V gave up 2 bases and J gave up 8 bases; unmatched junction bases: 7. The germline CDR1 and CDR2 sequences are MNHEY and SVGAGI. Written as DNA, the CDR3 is TGTGCCAGCAGTTACGAGATTAGCGGGAGCTATGAGCAGTTCTTC. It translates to CASSYEISGSYEQFF.

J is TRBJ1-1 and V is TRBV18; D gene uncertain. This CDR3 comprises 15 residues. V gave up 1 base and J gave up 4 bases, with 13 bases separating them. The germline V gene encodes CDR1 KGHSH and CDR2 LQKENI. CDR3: CASSPRPGTGTEAFF. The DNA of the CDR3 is TGTGCCAGCTCACCACGCCCAGGTACTGGCACTGAAGCTTTCTTT.

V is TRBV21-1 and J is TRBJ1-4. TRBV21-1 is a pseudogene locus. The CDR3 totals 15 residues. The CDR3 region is CASSPCGGRDEKLFF. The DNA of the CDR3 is TGTGCCAGCAGCCCCTGTGGAGGCAGGGATGAAAAACTGTTTTTT.

The CDR3 spells CASSLARRGPSYEQYF. The CDR3, as DNA: TGTGCCAGCAGCTTGGCCCGGAGGGGGCCGTCCTACGAGCAGTACTTC. The chain joins TRBV7-9 to TRBJ2-7; perhaps TRBD1 as D (7 bases). V lost 3 bases and J lost 1, with 16 bases in between. CDR1 and CDR2 (germline): SEHNR, FQNEAQ (reference sequence). This CDR3 region has 16 residues.

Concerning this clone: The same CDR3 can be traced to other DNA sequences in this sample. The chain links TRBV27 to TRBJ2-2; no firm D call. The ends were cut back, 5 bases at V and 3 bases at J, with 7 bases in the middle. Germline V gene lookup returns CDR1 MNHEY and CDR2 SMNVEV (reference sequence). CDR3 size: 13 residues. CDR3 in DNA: TGTGCCAGCAGTCCACACTACACCGGGGAGCTGTTTTTT. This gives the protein CASSPHYTGELFF.

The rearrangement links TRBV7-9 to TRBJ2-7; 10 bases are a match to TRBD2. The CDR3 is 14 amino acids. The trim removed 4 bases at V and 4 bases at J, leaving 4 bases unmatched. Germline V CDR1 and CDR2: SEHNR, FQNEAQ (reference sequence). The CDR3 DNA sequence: TGTGCCAGCAGCTATGCTAGCGGGAGATACGAGCAGTACTTC. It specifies CASSYASGRYEQYF.

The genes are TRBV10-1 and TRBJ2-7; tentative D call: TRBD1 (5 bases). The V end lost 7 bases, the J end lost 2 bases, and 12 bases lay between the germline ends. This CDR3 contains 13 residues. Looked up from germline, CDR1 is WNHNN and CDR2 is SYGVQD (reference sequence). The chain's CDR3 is CASKQGGTYEQYF. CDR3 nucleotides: TGCGCCAGCAAGCAGGGCGGAACCTACGAGCAGTACTTC.